The 28 T cell receptor beta chains given below trace back to one sample, sequenced in a study of T cells after yellow fever vaccination. In TCRdb, the 5' RACE reads were re-called with MiXCR into one record per CDR3 protein. The data show 350,000 to 450,000 distinct CDR3 sequences, 18% seen once. The sequenced sample was PBMCs, obtained before the yellow fever booster vaccination. The source is a man aged 18 to 30 who received the YFV17D yellow fever vaccine.

The V and J genes are TRBV20-1 and TRBJ1-2; TRBD1 matches at 7 bases. J lost 8 bases, V lost 6 bases, and 9 bases had no gene match. Germline-derived CDR1 and CDR2 are DFQATT and SNEGSKA (reference sequence). CDR3 length: 12 residues. The CDR3, as DNA: TGCAGTGCCAGACAGGGTCCGGAGGGCTACACCTTC. Translating gives CSARQGPEGYTF.

As concerns this clonotype: An end of the junction does not agree with germline; a read error may underlie this. This chain joins TRBV20-1 and TRBJ1-1, with a weak D call TRBD1 (5 bases). The CDR3 totals 13 residues. Germline lookup yields CDR1 DFQATT and CDR2 SNEGSKA (reference sequence). CDR3 residues: CIAPGQTNTEAFF. In DNA form, the CDR3 reads TGCATTGCTCCAGGACAAACGAACACTGAAGCTTTCTTT.

The table lists this clonotype with a few counts. The chain joins TRBV7-9 to TRBJ1-6; D unclear. V was trimmed by 5 bases and J by 10 bases, leaving 6 bases between them. Germline CDR1 SEHNR, CDR2 FQNEAQ (reference sequence). This CDR3 has 11 residues. For the CDR3, the DNA is TGTGCCAGCAGCCATGGATCACCCCTCCACTTT. This translates into CASSHGSPLHF.

This clonotype was counted ten times or more. This chain links TRBV3-1 with TRBJ2-3, with 7 bases that match TRBD2. The CDR3 runs to 13 residues. CDR1 LGHDT and CDR2 YNNKEL come from the germline V gene (reference sequence). The V and J ends lost 9 bases and 1 base, in that order; junction bases with no gene match: 4. CDR3 sequence reads: CASSGRGTDTQYF. The CDR3 nucleotides read TGTGCCAGTTCGGGGAGGGGCACAGATACGCAGTATTTT.

Only a few counts were recorded for this clonotype. The rearrangement uses TRBV27 and TRBJ2-3, with D possibly TRBD1 on 5 matching bases. CDR3 length: 14 amino acids. Trimming stripped 5 bases from V and 5 bases from J, with 14 bases between. Germline V lookup: CDR1 MNHEY, CDR2 SMNVEV (reference sequence). The CDR3 DNA is TGTGCCAGCAGTAGGGGTTTTGATGTAGATACGCAGTATTTT. Its translation: CASSRGFDVDTQYF.

This chain links TRBV29-1 with TRBJ2-5, with 10 bases aligning to TRBD2. Germline CDR1 is SQVTM and CDR2 is ANQGSEA. The trim removed 7 bases at V and 5 bases at J, leaving 7 bases unmatched. The CDR3 sequence is 13 residues long. The CDR3 here is CSAPLAGIETQYF. Here the CDR3 DNA reads TGCAGCGCTCCACTAGCGGGGATTGAGACCCAGTACTTC.

This clonotype showed up just a few times. CDR3: CASSGDRLVGNTIYF. The CDR3 nucleotides read TGTGCCAGCAGTGGGGACAGATTAGTTGGAAACACCATATATTTT. The chain joins TRBV12-3 or TRBV12-4 to TRBJ1-3; 7 nucleotides agree with TRBD1. CDR3 length: 15 amino acids. V lost 5 bases to trimming and J lost 3 bases; unmatched junction nucleotides: 7.

This sequence joins TRBV20-1 and TRBJ1-6; possible D gene TRBD1, 5 bases. Between the trimmed V and J ends, which lost 3 bases and 8 bases, there was a span of 8 bases. The CDR3 loop spans 12 amino acids. Per germline, CDR1 DFQATT and CDR2 SNEGSKA (reference sequence). DNA for the CDR3: TGCAGTGCTAGTGGGGGGGATTCACCCCTCCACTTT. Translating gives CSASGGDSPLHF.

This clonotype was counted between two and nine times. This chain uses TRBV7-6 with TRBJ2-1; unclear D gene. Germline values: CDR1 SGHVS, CDR2 FNYEAQ. Trimming cost V 4 bases and J 9 bases, with 10 bases left between them. The CDR3 totals 12 residues. DNA for the CDR3: TGTGCCAGCAGCTCCCTAGGTGGTGAGCAGTTCTTC. This sequence encodes CASSSLGGEQFF.

V is TRBV19 and J is TRBJ2-2; D might be TRBD1 (6 bases). Germline CDR1 LNHDA, CDR2 SQIVND (reference sequence). Trimming took 8 bases from V and 7 from J, leaving 14 bases between them. The CDR3 is 13 residues long. The CDR3 here is CASLQGFGGELFF. As DNA, the CDR3 is TGTGCCAGTCTACAGGGTTTCGGCGGGGAGCTGTTTTTT. The whole variable domain, filled in from reference TRBV19 and TRBJ2-2, reads DGGITQSPKYLFRKEGQNVTLSCEQNLNHDAMYWYRQDPGQGLRLIYYSQIVNDFQKGDIAEGYSVSREKKESFPLTVTSAQKNPTAFYLCASLQGFGGELFFGEGSRLTVL.

The chain couples TRBV5-1 to TRBJ2-5; possible D gene TRBD2, 5 bases. Germline CDR1 is SGHRS and CDR2 is YFSETQ. V was clipped by 1 base and J by 4 bases, with 11 bases between them. CDR3 size: 14 residues. CDR3 loop: CASSLRGWSETQYF. For the CDR3, the DNA is TGCGCCAGCAGCTTGCGGGGATGGTCAGAGACCCAGTACTTC.

The table lists this clonotype with a few counts. The rearrangement joins TRBV4-3 to TRBJ2-2, with a possible D match to TRBD1 (6 bases). CDR3 length: 14 amino acids. Per germline, CDR1 LGHNA and CDR2 YSLEER. Trimming took 3 bases from V and 6 from J, leaving 11 bases between them. CDR3 DNA sequence: TGCGCCAGCAGCCATATCGGGACACCCGGGGAGCTGTTTTTT. Protein: CASSHIGTPGELFF.

The chain links TRBV12-3 or TRBV12-4 to TRBJ2-3; 12 bases agree with TRBD1. V was clipped by 6 bases and J by 4 bases; unmatched bases: 5. The CDR3 length is 15 residues. The CDR3 sequence: CASRGQGAGADTQYF. For the CDR3, the DNA is TGTGCCAGCAGGGGACAGGGGGCGGGGGCAGATACGCAGTATTTT.

The chain is built from TRBV9 and TRBJ2-3; 7 bases are a match to TRBD2. Per germline, CDR1 SGDLS and CDR2 YYNGEE. Trimming took 0 bases from V and 1 from J; bases not matched to a gene: 2. CDR3 length: 15 amino acids. CDR3 in amino acids: CASSVVTSGTDTQYF. In nucleotides, the CDR3 is TGTGCCAGCAGCGTAGTTACTAGCGGCACAGATACGCAGTATTTT.

This clonotype has only a few counts. The V call is TRBV6-1, the J call TRBJ2-2; weak D call: TRBD1 (6 bases). Trimming cost V 6 bases and J 5 bases, with 16 bases left between them. Germline-derived CDR1 and CDR2 are MNHNS and SASEGT. This CDR3 spans 15 amino acids. For the CDR3, the DNA is TGTGCCAGCAGAATCGCAGGGGCCGGAACCGGGGAGCTGTTTTTT. Translated: CASRIAGAGTGELFF.

The chain carries TRBV12-3 or TRBV12-4 and TRBJ2-3; 9 positions agree with TRBD2. This CDR3 is 14 amino acids long. J lost 6 bases, V lost 6 bases, and 7 bases had no gene match. The CDR3 region has the DNA TGTGCCAGCAGCCCAGGCACTAGCGGGGATACGCAGTATTTT. Translated: CASSPGTSGDTQYF.

This chain links TRBV12-5 with TRBJ2-6; D unresolved. The ends were cut back, 3 bases at V and 3 bases at J, with 15 bases in the middle. There are 17 residues in the CDR3. Germline V gives CDR1 LGHNT, CDR2 FRNRAP. CDR3 in amino acids: CASGLERVDVGANVLTF. In DNA form, the CDR3 reads TGTGCTAGTGGTTTAGAAAGGGTCGACGTTGGGGCCAACGTCCTGACTTTC.

This clonotype occurred many times. The chain joins TRBV12-3 or TRBV12-4 to TRBJ1-3, with D tentatively TRBD1 (5 bases). This CDR3 has 16 residues. The V end was cut by 6 bases, the J end by 1 base, with 16 bases between. The CDR3 bases are TGTGCCAGCAGAGAGGGGTTATGGTCATCTGGAAACACCATATATTTT. Translation: CASREGLWSSGNTIYF.

This clonotype was recorded a few times. The chain joins TRBV29-1 to TRBJ1-2; no clear D. The CDR3 is 15 residues long. From germline, CDR1 is SQVTM and CDR2 ANQGSEA. Trimming stripped 4 bases from V and 0 bases from J, with 15 bases between. The CDR3 sequence is CSVVGWRGSNYGYTF. CDR3 DNA sequence: TGCAGCGTTGTAGGTTGGCGGGGATCTAACTATGGCTACACCTTC.

The CDR3 sequence is CASSQGPWANTEAFF. The CDR3 region has the DNA TGTGCCAGTAGCCAAGGTCCTTGGGCGAACACTGAAGCTTTCTTT. The rearrangement joins TRBV19 to TRBJ1-1, with D unresolved. This CDR3 contains 15 residues. Germline V lookup: CDR1 LNHDA, CDR2 SQIVND (reference sequence). V gave up 6 bases and J gave up 1 base, with 15 bases separating them.

The chain couples TRBV6-5 to TRBJ1-3; D is uncertain. Germline lookup yields CDR1 MNHEY and CDR2 SVGAGI. Trimming shortened V by 5 bases and J by 8 bases, and 13 bases separated the two germline ends. The CDR3 length is 13 residues. DNA for the CDR3: TGTGCCAGCAGTACCGGTTCGGGATACACCATATATTTT. Translation: CASSTGSGYTIYF.

The rearrangement joins TRBV6-5 to TRBJ2-7, with D perhaps assigned TRBD1 or TRBD2 (5 bases each). The CDR3 totals 17 residues. In germline, CDR1 is MNHEY, CDR2 SVGAGI. With 0 bases removed from V and 4 bases from J, the gap between germline ends came to 19 bases. In DNA form, the CDR3 reads TGTGCCAGCAGTTACTCCGAAGCCGGGGCCGAAGGGTACGAGCAGTACTTC. Residues: CASSYSEAGAEGYEQYF.

The V and J genes are TRBV7-9 and TRBJ2-1; D tentatively reads TRBD1 or TRBD2 (5 bases each). Germline lookup yields CDR1 SEHNR and CDR2 FQNEAQ (reference sequence). CDR3 size: 15 residues. V lost 3 bases and J lost 9, with 18 bases in between. CDR3 nucleotide sequence: TGTGCCAGCAGCTTCCAGGCCAACTGGGGACGTGAGCAGTTCTTC. Protein: CASSFQANWGREQFF.

This chain uses TRBV29-1 with TRBJ2-3, with TRBD1 matching over 12 bases. CDR1 and CDR2 from the germline V gene are SQVTM and ANQGSEA. V gave up 2 bases and J gave up 4 bases; unmatched junction bases: 13. The CDR3 is 18 amino acids. For the CDR3, the DNA is TGCAGCGTTGAATTTGGCGGGACAGGGGGCATTAACGCAGATACGCAGTATTTT. This gives the protein CSVEFGGTGGINADTQYF.

This clonotype was picked up many times. This chain uses TRBV7-9 with TRBJ1-1; possibly TRBD1 for D (5 bases). From germline, CDR1 is SEHNR and CDR2 FQNEAQ (reference sequence). This CDR3 comprises 13 residues. The germline V and J ends were trimmed by 2 bases and 5 bases, with 9 bases remaining between them. DNA for the CDR3: TGTGCCAGCAGCTTATTGGGGGGGACTGAAGCTTTCTTT. Its translation: CASSLLGGTEAFF.

The table lists this clonotype with a count of one. The CDR3 loop is CASSLGGLDEKLFF. Here the CDR3 DNA reads TGTGCCAGCAGCTTGGGAGGGCTGGATGAAAAACTGTTTTTT. V is TRBV5-6 and J is TRBJ1-4; no definite D call. Trimming stripped 0 bases from V and 6 bases from J, with 9 bases between. The CDR3 has 14 residues. Germline V gene sequence: CDR1 SGHDT, CDR2 YYEEEE.

The chain uses TRBV5-1 and TRBJ2-3, with 13 bases fitting TRBD2. The CDR3 is 19 residues long. Per germline, CDR1 SGHRS and CDR2 YFSETQ. The V segment lost 2 bases and the J segment 0 bases; nucleotides outside the gene matches: 9. CDR3 in amino acids: CASSLKTSGGLLSTDTQYF. The CDR3 DNA reads TGCGCCAGCAGCTTAAAGACTAGCGGGGGGCTGTTAAGCACAGATACGCAGTATTTT.

This clonotype was detected only a few times. CDR3 in amino acids: CASGLGLGDNEQFF. The CDR3 DNA follows: TGTGCTAGTGGGCTGGGACTGGGAGACAATGAGCAGTTCTTC. The chain joins TRBV12-5 to TRBJ2-1; a weak D match, TRBD2 (6 bases). This CDR3 region has 14 residues. Trimming stripped 6 bases from V and 5 bases from J, with 14 bases between. The germline V gene encodes CDR1 LGHNT and CDR2 FRNRAP.